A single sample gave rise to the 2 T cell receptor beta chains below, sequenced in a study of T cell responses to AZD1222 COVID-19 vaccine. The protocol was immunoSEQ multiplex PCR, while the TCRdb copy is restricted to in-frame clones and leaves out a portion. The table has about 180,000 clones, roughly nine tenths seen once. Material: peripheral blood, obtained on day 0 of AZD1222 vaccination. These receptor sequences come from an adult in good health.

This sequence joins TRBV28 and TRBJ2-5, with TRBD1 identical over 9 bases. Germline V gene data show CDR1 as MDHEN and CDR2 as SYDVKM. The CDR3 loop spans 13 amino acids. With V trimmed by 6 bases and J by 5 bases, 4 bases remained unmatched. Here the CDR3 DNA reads TGTGCCAGCAGGGGACAGGGTGGGGAGACCCAGTACTTC. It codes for CASRGQGGETQYF.

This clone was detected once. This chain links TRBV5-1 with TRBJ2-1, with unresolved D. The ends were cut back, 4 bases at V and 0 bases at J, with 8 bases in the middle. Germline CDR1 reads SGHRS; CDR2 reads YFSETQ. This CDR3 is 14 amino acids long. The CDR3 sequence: CASSGVSSYNEQFF. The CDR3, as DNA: TGCGCCAGCAGCGGGGTGAGCTCCTACAATGAGCAGTTCTTC.